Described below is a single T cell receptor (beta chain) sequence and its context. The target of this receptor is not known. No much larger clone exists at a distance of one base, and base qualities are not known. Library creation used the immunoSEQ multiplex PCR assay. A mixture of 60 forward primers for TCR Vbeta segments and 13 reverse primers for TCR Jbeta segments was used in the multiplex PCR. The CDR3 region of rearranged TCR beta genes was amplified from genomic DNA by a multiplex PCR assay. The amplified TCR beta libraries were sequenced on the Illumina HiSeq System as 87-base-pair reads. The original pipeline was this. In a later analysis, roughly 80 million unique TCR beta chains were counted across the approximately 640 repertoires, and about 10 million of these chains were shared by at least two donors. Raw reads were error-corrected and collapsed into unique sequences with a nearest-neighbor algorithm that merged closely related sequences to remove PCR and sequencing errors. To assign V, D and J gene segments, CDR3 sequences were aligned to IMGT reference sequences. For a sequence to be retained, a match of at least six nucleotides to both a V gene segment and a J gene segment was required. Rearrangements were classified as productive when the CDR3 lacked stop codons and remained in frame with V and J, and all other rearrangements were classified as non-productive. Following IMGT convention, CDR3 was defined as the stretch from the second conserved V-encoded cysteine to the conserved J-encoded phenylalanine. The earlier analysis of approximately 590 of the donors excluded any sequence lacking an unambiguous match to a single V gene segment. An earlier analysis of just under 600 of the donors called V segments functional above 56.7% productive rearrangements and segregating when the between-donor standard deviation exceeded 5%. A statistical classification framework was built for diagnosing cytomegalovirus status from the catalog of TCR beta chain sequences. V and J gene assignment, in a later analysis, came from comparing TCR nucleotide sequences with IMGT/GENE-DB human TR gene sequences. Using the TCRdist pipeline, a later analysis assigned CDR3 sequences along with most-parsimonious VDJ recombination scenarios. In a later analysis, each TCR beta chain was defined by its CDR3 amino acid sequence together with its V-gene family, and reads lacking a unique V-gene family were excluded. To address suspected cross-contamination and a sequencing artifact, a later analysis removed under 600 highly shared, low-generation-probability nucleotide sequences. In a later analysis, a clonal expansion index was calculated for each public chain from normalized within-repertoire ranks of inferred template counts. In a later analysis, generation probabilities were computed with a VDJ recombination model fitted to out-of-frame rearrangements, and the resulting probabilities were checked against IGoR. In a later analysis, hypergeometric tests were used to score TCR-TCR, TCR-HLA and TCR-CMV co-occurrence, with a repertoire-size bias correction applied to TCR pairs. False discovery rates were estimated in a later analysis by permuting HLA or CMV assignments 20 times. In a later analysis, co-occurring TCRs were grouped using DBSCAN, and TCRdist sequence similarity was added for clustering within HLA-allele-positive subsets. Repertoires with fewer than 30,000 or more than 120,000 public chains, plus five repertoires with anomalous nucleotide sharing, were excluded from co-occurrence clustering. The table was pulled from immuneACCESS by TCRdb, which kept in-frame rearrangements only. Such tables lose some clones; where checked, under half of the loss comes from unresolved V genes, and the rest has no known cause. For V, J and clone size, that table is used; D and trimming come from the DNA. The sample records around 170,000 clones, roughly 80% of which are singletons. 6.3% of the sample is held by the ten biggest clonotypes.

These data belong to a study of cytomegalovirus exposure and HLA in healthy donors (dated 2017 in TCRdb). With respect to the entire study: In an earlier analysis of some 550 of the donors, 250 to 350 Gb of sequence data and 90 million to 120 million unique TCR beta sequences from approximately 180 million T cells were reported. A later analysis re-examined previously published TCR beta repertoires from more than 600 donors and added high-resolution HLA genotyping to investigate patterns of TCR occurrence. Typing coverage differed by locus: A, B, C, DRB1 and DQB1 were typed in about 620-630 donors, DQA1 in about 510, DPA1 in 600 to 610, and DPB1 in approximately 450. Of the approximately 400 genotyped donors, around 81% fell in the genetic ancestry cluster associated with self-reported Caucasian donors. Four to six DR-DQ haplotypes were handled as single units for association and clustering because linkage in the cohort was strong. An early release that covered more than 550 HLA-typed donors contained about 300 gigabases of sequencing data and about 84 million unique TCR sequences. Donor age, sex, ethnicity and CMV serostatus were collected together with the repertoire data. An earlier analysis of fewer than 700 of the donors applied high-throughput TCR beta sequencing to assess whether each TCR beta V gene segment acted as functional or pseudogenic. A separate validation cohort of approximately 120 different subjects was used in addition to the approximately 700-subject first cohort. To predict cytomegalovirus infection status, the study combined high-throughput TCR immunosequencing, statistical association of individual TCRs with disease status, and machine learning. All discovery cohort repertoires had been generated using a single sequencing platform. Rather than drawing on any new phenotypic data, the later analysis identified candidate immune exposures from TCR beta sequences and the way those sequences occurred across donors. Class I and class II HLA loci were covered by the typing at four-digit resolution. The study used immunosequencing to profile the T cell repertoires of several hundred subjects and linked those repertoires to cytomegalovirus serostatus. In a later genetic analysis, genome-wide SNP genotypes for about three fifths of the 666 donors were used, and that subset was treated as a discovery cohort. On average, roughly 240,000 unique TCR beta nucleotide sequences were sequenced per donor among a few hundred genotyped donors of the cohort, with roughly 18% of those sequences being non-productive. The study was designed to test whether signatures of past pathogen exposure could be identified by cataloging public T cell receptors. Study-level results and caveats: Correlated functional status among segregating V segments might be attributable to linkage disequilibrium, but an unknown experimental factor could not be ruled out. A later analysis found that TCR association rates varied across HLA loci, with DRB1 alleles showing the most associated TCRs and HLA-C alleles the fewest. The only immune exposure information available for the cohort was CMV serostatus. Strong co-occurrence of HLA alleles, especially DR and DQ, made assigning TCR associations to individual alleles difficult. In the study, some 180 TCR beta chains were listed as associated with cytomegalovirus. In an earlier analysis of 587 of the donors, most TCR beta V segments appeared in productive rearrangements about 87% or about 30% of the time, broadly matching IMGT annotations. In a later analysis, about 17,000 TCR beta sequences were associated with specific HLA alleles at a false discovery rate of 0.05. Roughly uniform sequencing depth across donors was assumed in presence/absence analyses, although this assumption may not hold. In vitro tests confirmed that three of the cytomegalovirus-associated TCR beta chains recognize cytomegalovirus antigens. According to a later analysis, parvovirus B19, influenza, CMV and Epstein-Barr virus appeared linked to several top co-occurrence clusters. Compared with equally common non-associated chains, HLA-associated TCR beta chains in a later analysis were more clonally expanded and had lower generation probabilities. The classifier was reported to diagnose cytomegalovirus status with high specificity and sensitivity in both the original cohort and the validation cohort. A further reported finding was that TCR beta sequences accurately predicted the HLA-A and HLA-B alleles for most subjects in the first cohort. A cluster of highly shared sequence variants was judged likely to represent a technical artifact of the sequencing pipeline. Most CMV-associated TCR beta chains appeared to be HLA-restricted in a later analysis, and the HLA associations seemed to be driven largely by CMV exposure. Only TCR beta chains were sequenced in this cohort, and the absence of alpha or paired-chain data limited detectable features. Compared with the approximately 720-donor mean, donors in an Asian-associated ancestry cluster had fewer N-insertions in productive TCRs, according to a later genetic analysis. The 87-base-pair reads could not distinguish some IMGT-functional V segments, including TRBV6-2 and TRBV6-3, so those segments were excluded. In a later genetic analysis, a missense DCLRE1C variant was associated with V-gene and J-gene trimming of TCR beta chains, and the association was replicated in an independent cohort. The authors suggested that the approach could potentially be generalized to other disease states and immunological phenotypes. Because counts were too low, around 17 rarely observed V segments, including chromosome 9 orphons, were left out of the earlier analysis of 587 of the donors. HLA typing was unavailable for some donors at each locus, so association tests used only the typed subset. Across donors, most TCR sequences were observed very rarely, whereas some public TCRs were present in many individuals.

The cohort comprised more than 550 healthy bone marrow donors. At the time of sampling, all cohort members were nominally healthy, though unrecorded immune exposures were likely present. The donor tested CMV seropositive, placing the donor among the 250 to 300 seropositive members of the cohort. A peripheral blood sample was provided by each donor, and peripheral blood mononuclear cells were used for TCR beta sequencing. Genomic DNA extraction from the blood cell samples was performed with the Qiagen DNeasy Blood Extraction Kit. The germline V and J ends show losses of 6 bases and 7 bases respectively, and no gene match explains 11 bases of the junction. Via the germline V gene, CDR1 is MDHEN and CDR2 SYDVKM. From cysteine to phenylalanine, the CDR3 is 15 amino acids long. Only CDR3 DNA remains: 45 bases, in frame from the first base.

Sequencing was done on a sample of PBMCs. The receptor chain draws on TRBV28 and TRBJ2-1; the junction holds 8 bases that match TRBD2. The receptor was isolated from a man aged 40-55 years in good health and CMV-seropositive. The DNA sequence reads TGTGCCAGCAGCCGACGGGGGGGACTTAGGAATGAGCAGTTCTTC. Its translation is CASSRRGGLRNEQFF. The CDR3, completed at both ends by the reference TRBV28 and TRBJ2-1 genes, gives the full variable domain DVKVTQSSRYLVKRTGEKVFLECVQDMDHENMFWYRQDPGLGLRLIYFSYDVKMKEKGDIPEGYSVSREKKERFSLILESASTNQTSMYLCASSRRGGLRNEQFFGPGTRLTVL.